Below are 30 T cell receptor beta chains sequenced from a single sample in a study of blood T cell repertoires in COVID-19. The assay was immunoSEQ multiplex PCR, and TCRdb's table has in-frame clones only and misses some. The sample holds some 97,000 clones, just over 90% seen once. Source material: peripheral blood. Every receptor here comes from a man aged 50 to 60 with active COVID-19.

The CDR3 DNA reads TGCGCCAGCAGTCGGTGCGGGAAAAACACTGAAGCTTTCTTT. Translated, it gives CASSRCGKNTEAFF. This rearrangement joins TRBV23-1 to TRBJ1-1, with D unclear. TRBV23-1 is placed among ORFs of uncertain function. CDR3 length equals 14 residues. V gave up 4 bases and J gave up 2 bases, with 11 bases separating them.

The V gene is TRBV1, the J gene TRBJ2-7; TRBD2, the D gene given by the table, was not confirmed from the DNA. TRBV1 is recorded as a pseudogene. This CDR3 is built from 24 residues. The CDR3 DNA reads TGCACCAGCAGCCAAATAACCCCCACAGCGGGAGGGCCCTCTGTTGCTCGGCCGACCTACGAGCAGTACGTC. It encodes CTSSQITPTAGGPSVARPTYEQYV.

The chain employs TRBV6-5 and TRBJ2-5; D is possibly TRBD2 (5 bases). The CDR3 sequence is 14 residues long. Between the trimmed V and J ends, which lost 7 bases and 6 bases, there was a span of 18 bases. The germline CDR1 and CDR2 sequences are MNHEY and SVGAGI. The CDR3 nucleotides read TGTGCCAGCAACGAGAGGGCCGAAACACAGACCCAGTACTTC. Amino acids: CASNERAETQTQYF.

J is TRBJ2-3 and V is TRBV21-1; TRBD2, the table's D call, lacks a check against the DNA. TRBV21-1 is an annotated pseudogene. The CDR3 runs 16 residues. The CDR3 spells CASSTPSGLSVYTQYF. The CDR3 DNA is TGTGCCAGCAGCACGCCTAGCGGACTCTCGGTTTATACGCAGTATTTT.

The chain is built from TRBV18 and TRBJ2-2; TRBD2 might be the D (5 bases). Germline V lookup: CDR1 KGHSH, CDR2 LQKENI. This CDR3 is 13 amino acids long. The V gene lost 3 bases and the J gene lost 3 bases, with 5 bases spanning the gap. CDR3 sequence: CASSPRDTGELFF. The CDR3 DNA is TGTGCCAGCTCACCGAGGGACACCGGGGAGCTGTTTTTT.

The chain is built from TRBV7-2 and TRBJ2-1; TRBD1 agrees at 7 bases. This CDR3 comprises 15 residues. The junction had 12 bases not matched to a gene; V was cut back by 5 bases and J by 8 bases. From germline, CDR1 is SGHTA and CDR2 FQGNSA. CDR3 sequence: CASSRRRQGRDEQFF. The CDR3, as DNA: TGTGCCAGCAGCCGGCGACGACAGGGCAGGGATGAGCAGTTCTTC.

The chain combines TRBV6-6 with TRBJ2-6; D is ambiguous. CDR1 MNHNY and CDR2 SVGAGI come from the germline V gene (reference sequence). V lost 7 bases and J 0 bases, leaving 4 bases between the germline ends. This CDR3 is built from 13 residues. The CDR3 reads CASTSSGANVLTF. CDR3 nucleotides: TGTGCCAGCACATCCTCTGGGGCCAACGTCCTGACTTTC.

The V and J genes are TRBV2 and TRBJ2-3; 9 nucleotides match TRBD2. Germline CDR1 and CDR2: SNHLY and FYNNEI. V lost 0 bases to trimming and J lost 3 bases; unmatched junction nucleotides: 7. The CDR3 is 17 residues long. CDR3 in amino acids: CASSEALTSGITDTQYF. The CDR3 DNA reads TGTGCCAGCAGTGAAGCGCTGACTAGCGGAATTACAGATACGCAGTATTTT. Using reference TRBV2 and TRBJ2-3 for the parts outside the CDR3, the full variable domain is EPEVTQTPSHQVTQMGQEVILRCVPISNHLYFYWYRQILGQKVEFLVSFYNNEISEKSEIFDDQFSVERPDGSNFTLKIRSTKLEDSAMYFCASSEALTSGITDTQYFGPGTRLTVL.

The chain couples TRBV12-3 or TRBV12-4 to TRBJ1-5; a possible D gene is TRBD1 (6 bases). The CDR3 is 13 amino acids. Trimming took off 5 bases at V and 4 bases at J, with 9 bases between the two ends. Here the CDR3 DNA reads TGTGCCAGCAGTACCGGGACAAATCAGCCCCAGCATTTT. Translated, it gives CASSTGTNQPQHF.

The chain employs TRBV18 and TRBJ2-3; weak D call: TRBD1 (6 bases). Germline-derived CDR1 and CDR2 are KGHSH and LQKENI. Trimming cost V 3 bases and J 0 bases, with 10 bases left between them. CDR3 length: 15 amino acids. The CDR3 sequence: CASSPWTASTDTQYF. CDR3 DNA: TGTGCCAGCTCACCCTGGACAGCTAGCACAGATACGCAGTATTTT.

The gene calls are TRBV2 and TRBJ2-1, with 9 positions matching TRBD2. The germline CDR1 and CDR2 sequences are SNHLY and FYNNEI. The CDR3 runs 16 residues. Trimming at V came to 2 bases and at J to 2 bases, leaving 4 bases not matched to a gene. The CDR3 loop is CASSESSGSAYNEQFF. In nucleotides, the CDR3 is TGTGCCAGCAGTGAAAGTAGCGGGAGTGCCTACAATGAGCAGTTCTTC. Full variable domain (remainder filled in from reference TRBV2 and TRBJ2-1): EPEVTQTPSHQVTQMGQEVILRCVPISNHLYFYWYRQILGQKVEFLVSFYNNEISEKSEIFDDQFSVERPDGSNFTLKIRSTKLEDSAMYFCASSESSGSAYNEQFFGPGTRLTVL.

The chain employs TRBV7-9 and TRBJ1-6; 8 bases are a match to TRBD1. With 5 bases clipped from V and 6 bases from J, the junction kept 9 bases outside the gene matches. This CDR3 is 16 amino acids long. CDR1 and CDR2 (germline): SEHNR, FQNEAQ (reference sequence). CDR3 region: CASSTDRGGFNSPLHF. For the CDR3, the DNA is TGTGCCAGCAGCACTGACAGGGGAGGGTTTAATTCACCCCTCCACTTT.

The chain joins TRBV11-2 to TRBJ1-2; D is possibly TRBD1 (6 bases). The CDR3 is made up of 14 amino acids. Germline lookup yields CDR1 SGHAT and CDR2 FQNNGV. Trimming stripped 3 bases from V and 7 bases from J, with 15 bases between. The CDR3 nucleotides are TGTGCCAGCAGCTTGAGAGACAGGAATTCTGGCTACACCTTC. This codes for CASSLRDRNSGYTF.

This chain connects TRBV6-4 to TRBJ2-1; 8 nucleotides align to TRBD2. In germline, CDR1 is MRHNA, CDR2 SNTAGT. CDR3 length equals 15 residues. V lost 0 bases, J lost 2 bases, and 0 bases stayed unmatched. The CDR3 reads CASSDSSGAYNEQFF. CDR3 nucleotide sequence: TGTGCCAGCAGTGACTCTAGCGGGGCCTACAATGAGCAGTTCTTC.

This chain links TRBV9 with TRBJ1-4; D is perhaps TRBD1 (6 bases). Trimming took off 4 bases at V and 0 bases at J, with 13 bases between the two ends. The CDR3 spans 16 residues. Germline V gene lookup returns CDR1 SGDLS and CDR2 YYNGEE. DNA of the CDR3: TGTGCCAGCAGCCCCCGGTCAGGGGCAACTAATGAAAAACTGTTTTTT. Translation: CASSPRSGATNEKLFF. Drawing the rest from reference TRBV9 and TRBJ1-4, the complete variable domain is DSGVTQTPKHLITATGQRVTLRCSPRSGDLSVYWYQQSLDQGLQFLIQYYNGEERAKGNILERFSAQQFPDLHSELNLSSLELGDSALYFCASSPRSGATNEKLFFGSGTQLSVL.

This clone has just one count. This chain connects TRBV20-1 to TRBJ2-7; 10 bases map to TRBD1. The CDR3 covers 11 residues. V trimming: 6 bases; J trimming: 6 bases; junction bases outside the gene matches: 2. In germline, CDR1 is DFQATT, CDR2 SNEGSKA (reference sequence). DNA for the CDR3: TGCAGTGCCTGGACAGGGGGCGAGCAGTACTTC. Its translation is CSAWTGGEQYF.

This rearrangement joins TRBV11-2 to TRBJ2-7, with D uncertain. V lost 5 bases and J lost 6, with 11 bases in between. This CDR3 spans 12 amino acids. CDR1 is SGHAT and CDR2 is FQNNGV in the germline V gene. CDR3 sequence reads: CASSPLSSEQYF. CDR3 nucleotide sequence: TGTGCCAGCAGCCCCCTCTCCAGCGAGCAGTACTTC.

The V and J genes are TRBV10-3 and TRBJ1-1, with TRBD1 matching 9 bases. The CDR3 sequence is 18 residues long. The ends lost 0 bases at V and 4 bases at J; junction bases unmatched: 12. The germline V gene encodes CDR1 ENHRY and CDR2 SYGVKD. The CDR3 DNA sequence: TGTGCCATCAGTGAGTCGGGGGGACAGGGAGTGAGAAGCACTGAAGCTTTCTTT. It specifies CAISESGGQGVRSTEAFF.

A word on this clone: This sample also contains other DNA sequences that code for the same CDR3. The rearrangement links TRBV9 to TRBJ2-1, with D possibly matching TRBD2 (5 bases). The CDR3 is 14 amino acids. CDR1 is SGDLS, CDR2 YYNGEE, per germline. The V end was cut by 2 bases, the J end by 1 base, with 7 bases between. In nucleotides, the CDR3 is TGTGCCAGCAGCGTCAGCGGATCCTACAATGAGCAGTTCTTC. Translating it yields CASSVSGSYNEQFF.

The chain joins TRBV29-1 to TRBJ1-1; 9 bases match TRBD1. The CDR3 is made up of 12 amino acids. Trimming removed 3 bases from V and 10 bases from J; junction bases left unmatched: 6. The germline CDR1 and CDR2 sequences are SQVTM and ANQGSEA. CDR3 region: CSVEAGQGSAFF. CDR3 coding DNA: TGCAGCGTTGAGGCGGGACAGGGCTCAGCTTTCTTT.

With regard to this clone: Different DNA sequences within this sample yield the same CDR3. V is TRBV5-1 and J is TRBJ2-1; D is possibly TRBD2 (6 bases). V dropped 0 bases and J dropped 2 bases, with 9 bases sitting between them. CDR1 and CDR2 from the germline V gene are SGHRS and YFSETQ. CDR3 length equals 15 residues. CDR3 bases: TGCGCCAGCAGCTTGGACGGGAGAACCTACAATGAGCAGTTCTTC. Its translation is CASSLDGRTYNEQFF. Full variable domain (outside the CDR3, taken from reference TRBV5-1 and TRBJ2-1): KAGVTQTPRYLIKTRGQQVTLSCSPISGHRSVSWYQQTPGQGLQFLFEYFSETQRNKGNFPGRFSGRQFSNSRSEMNVSTLELGDSALYLCASSLDGRTYNEQFFGPGTRLTVL.

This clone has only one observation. The CDR3 sequence is CASSLQQSSGANVLTF. DNA for the CDR3: TGCGCCAGCAGCTTGCAACAGAGCTCTGGGGCCAACGTCCTGACTTTC. This chain connects TRBV5-1 to TRBJ2-6, with D unclear. Trimming shortened V by 1 base and J by 0 bases, and 8 bases separated the two germline ends. Per the germline V gene, CDR1 is SGHRS and CDR2 is YFSETQ. CDR3 size: 16 residues.

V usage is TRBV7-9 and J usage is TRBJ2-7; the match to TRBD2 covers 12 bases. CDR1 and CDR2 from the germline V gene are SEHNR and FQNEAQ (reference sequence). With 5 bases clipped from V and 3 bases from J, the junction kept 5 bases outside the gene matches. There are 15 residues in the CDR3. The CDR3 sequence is CASSPSGGAGYEQYF. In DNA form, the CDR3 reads TGTGCCAGCAGCCCTAGCGGGGGGGCCGGCTACGAGCAGTACTTC. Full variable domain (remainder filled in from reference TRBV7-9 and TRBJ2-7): DTGVSQNPRHKITKRGQNVTFRCDPISEHNRLYWYRQTLGQGPEFLTYFQNEAQLEKSRLLSDRFSAERPKGSFSTLEIQRTEQGDSAMYLCASSPSGGAGYEQYFGPGTRLTVT.

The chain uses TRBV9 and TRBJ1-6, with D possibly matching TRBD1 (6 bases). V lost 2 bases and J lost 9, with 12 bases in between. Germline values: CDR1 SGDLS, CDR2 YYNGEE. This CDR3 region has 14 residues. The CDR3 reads CASSVAQGISPLHF. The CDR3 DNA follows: TGTGCCAGCAGCGTGGCTCAGGGGATTTCACCCCTCCACTTT.

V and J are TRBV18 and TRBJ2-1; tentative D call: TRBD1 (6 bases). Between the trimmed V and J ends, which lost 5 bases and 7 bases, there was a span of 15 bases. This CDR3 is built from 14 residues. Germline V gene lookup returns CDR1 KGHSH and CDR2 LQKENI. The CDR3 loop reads CASSSSTGGNEQFF. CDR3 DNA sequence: TGTGCCAGCTCATCATCGACAGGCGGGAATGAGCAGTTCTTC. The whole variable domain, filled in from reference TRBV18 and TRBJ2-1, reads NAGVMQNPRHLVRRRGQEARLRCSPMKGHSHVYWYRQLPEEGLKFMVYLQKENIIDESGMPKERFSAEFPKEGPSILRIQQVVRGDSAAYFCASSSSTGGNEQFFGPGTRLTVL.

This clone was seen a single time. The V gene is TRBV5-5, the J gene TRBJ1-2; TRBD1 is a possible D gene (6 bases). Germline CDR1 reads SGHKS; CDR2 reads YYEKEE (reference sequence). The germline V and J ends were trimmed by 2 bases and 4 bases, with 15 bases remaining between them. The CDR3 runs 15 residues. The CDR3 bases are TGTGCCAGCAGCTTCGGGGGGCGCGGGAGCTATGGCTACACCTTC. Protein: CASSFGGRGSYGYTF.

Here the CDR3 DNA reads TGTGCCAGCTCCCAGGGGACAGGGAACTATGGCTACACCTTC. Protein: CASSQGTGNYGYTF. The chain recombines TRBV18 with TRBJ1-2, with 9 nucleotides matching TRBD1. This CDR3 is 14 amino acids long. CDR1 is KGHSH, CDR2 LQKENI, per germline. J gave up 2 bases and V 6 bases, and 4 bases lay outside the gene matches.

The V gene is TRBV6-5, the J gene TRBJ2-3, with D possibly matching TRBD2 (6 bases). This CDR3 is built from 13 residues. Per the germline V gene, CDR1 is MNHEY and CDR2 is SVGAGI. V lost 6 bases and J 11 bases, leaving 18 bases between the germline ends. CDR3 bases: TGTGCCAGCAGCCTAGGAGGGTGGCTCTTGCAGTATTTT. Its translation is CASSLGGWLLQYF.

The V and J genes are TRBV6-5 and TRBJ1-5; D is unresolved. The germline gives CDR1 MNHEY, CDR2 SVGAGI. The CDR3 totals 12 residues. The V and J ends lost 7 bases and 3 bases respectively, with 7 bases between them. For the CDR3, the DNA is TGTGCCAGCACCGAACTCAATCAGCCCCAGCATTTT. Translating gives CASTELNQPQHF.

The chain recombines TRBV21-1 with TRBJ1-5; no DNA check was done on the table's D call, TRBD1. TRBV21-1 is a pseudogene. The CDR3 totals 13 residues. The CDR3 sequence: CASSPTGFWAQHF. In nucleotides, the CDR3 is TGTGCCAGCAGCCCTACAGGGTTTTGGGCCCAGCATTTT.